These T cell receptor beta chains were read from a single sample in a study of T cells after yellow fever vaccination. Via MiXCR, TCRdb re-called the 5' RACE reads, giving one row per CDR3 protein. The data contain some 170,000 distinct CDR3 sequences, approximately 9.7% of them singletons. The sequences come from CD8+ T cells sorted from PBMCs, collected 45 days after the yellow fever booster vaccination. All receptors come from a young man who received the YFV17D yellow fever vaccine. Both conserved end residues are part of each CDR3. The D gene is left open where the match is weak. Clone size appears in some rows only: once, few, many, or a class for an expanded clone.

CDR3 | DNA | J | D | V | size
CSVVLAGFYEQYF | TGCAGCGTTGTATTAGCGGGGTTCTACGAGCAGTACTTC | TRBJ2-7 | TRBD2 | TRBV29-1 | NA
CASSSQDWTGTIGAFF | TGTGCCAGCAGCTCTCAGGACTGGACAGGGACTATTGGGGCTTTCTTT | TRBJ1-1 | TRBD1 | TRBV7-9 | NA
CASRAGLQPQHF | TGTGCCAGCAGAGCCGGCCTGCAGCCCCAGCATTTT | TRBJ1-5 | NA | TRBV2 | NA
CASRLGGTSGNTIYF | TGTGCCAGCAGATTGGGAGGGACGTCTGGAAACACCATATATTTT | TRBJ1-3 | NA | TRBV7-9 | NA
CASSLMTRPNTEAFF | TGTGCCAGCAGCTTGATGACACGGCCGAACACTGAAGCTTTCTTT | TRBJ1-1 | NA | TRBV5-5 | NA
CASSRRDSSSGANVLTF | TGTGCCAGCAGCCGCCGGGACAGCAGCTCTGGGGCCAACGTCCTGACTTTC | TRBJ2-6 | TRBD1 | TRBV7-8 | few
CASVHRDRRNEQFF | TGTGCCAGCGTCCACCGGGACAGGAGGAATGAGCAGTTCTTC | TRBJ2-1 | TRBD1 | TRBV7-9 | many
CASKDRVDYNEQFF | TGCGCCAGCAAGGACAGGGTAGACTACAATGAGCAGTTCTTC | TRBJ2-1 | TRBD1 | TRBV4-1 | few
CASSFQGGVAGELFF | TGTGCCAGCAGTTTCCAGGGAGGTGTCGCCGGGGAGCTGTTTTTT | TRBJ2-2 | NA | TRBV27 | NA
CASSKQGASNEKLFF | TGTGCCAGCAGCAAGCAGGGGGCGTCAAATGAAAAACTGTTTTTT | TRBJ1-4 | TRBD1 | TRBV7-9 | NA
CASTPVGTAQETQYF | TGTGCCAGCACCCCCGTCGGGACAGCTCAAGAGACCCAGTACTTC | TRBJ2-5 | TRBD1 | TRBV6-5 | few
CASSLIGGRDQPQHF | TGCGCCAGCAGCTTGATAGGAGGAAGGGATCAGCCCCAGCATTTT | TRBJ1-5 | NA | TRBV5-1 | few
CSVEARLETQYF | TGCAGCGTTGAAGCCAGGCTAGAGACCCAGTACTTC | TRBJ2-5 | NA | TRBV29-1 | many
CASSQDSTGGMYEQYF | TGCGCCAGCAGCCAAGACTCGACAGGGGGTATGTACGAGCAGTACTTC | TRBJ2-7 | TRBD1 | TRBV4-3 | few
CASSQKLGVGQPQHF | TGTGCCAGCAGCCAGAAGTTAGGAGTGGGTCAGCCCCAGCATTTT | TRBJ1-5 | NA | TRBV7-2 | NA
CASSFTGKYEQYF | TGTGCCAGCAGTTTCACAGGGAAGTACGAGCAGTACTTC | TRBJ2-7 | NA | TRBV27 | NA
CASSPGAGGSYNEQFF | TGTGCCAGCAGCCCCGGAGCGGGGGGCTCCTACAATGAGCAGTTCTTC | TRBJ2-1 | TRBD2 | TRBV14 | NA
CASSQEGTGSSYNEQFF | TGCGCCAGCAGCCAAGAAGGGACCGGCAGCTCCTACAATGAGCAGTTCTTC | TRBJ2-1 | NA | TRBV4-1 | NA
CASSPREAFF | TGTGCCAGCAGCCCTAGGGAAGCTTTCTTT | TRBJ1-1 | NA | TRBV7-9 | few
CASSYTGDTQYF | TGTGCCAGCAGTTATACGGGAGATACGCAGTATTTT | TRBJ2-3 | NA | TRBV6-5 | NA
CASSQDVSGTGELFF | TGCGCCAGCAGCCAAGATGTCAGTGGCACCGGGGAGCTGTTTTTT | TRBJ2-2 | NA | TRBV4-3 | NA
CASSLAGQGGTEAFF | TGTGCCAGCAGCTTAGCGGGACAGGGTGGCACTGAAGCTTTCTTT | TRBJ1-1 | TRBD1 | TRBV7-9 | few
CSVGYEQFF | TGCAGCGTTGGGTATGAGCAGTTCTTC | TRBJ2-1 | NA | TRBV29-1 | few
CASTGRGGTEAFF | TGTGCCAGCACCGGACGGGGGGGAACTGAAGCTTTCTTT | TRBJ1-1 | NA | TRBV2 | NA
CASSFGWVDEKLFF | TGTGCCAGCAGTTTTGGGTGGGTTGATGAAAAACTGTTTTTT | TRBJ1-4 | NA | TRBV12-3/TRBV12-4 | NA
CASSQDRSRGQLNEQFF | TGCGCCAGCAGCCAAGATCGATCGCGGGGGCAGCTCAATGAGCAGTTCTTC | TRBJ2-1 | NA | TRBV4-3 | NA
CAISGTAVSGANVLTF | TGTGCCATCAGCGGGACAGCCGTCTCTGGGGCCAACGTCCTGACTTTC | TRBJ2-6 | TRBD1 | TRBV10-3 | many
CASSEGTPYGYTF | TGCGCCAGCAGTGAGGGCACCCCCTATGGCTACACCTTC | TRBJ1-2 | NA | TRBV10-2 | few
CSAPDRESKNIQYF | TGCAGTGCCCCGGACAGGGAGTCCAAAAACATTCAGTACTTC | TRBJ2-4 | TRBD1 | TRBV20-1 | few
CASSYSMPRDQGETQYF | TGTGCCAGCAGTTACTCGATGCCCAGGGACCAGGGTGAGACCCAGTACTTC | TRBJ2-5 | NA | TRBV6-5 | few
CASSPRGGGNEQFF | TGTGCCAGCAGCCCACGAGGAGGGGGCAATGAGCAGTTCTTC | TRBJ2-1 | NA | TRBV11-3 | NA
CASSLVGVGGPSYGYTF | TGCGCCAGCAGCTTGGTAGGGGTCGGCGGACCGAGCTATGGCTACACCTTC | TRBJ1-2 | NA | TRBV5-1 | few
CASSFTGAYGYTF | TGTGCCAGCAGCTTTACCGGGGCATATGGCTACACCTTC | TRBJ1-2 | NA | TRBV7-9 | few
CASSRVGNSNQPQHF | TGTGCCAGCAGTCGCGTTGGAAATAGCAATCAGCCCCAGCATTTT | TRBJ1-5 | NA | TRBV6-5 | many
CASSLLASGPQETQYF | TGTGCCAGCAGCTTATTGGCTAGCGGCCCTCAAGAGACCCAGTACTTC | TRBJ2-5 | TRBD2 | TRBV7-9 | few
CASSTAINQPQHF | TGTGCCAGCAGTACAGCCATCAATCAGCCCCAGCATTTT | TRBJ1-5 | NA | TRBV27 | NA